This record looks at one T cell receptor (beta chain) sequence and its context. The target antigen is unknown. The study ran its PCR with 60 Vbeta and 13 Jbeta primers. Sequenced by immunoSEQ multiplex PCR; TCRdb stores in-frame clones only, minus some. Found here are about 160,000 clones, 80% to 90% of them singletons; the top ten hold 1.9%. This sample was included in a study of cytomegalovirus exposure and HLA in healthy donors. Whole-study results and caveats: Later analysis demonstrated an association between a missense DCLRE1C variant and TCR beta V- and J-gene trimming. Owing to their indistinguishability, certain V segments, notably TRBV6-2 and TRBV6-3, were excluded. It was approximately 150 TCR beta chains that were listed as cytomegalovirus-associated.

Trimming took 4 bases from V and 5 from J; bases not matched to a gene: 7. The CDR3 sequence is 16 residues long. Germline CDR1 and CDR2: SGHRS and YFSETQ. The chain has TRBV5-1 and TRBJ2-3; 13 nucleotides line up with TRBD2. The TCR comes from a young man in good health and CMV-seronegative. The specimen sequenced was PBMCs. The CDR3 region is CASSRGLAGAGDTQYF. For the CDR3, the DNA is TGCGCCAGCAGCAGAGGACTAGCGGGGGCGGGAGATACGCAGTATTTT. The whole variable domain, remainder taken from reference TRBV5-1 and TRBJ2-3, is KAGVTQTPRYLIKTRGQQVTLSCSPISGHRSVSWYQQTPGQGLQFLFEYFSETQRNKGNFPGRFSGRQFSNSRSEMNVSTLELGDSALYLCASSRGLAGAGDTQYFGPGTRLTVL.